The 10 T cell receptor beta chains listed next were all sequenced from one sample in a study of CD8 T cells in ankylosing spondylitis. MiXCR was run by TCRdb on the 5' RACE reads, yielding one entry per CDR3 protein. The table lists roughly 230,000 distinct CDR3 sequences, 7% to 10% of them singletons, with around 5.1% in the top ten. Sequenced material: blood, either unsorted or a sorted T cell fraction (not recorded which). Every receptor here comes from a female donor with ankylosing spondylitis or in good health (not recorded which).

This clonotype was counted many times. The chain carries TRBV19 and TRBJ2-1, with D maybe TRBD1 (6 bases). Germline values: CDR1 LNHDA, CDR2 SQIVND (reference sequence). V gave up 5 bases and J gave up 10 bases, with 12 bases separating them. The CDR3 sequence is 12 residues long. The CDR3 coding sequence is TGTGCCAGTAGTCAGGGGCCCGGGGAGCAGTTCTTC. Amino acids: CASSQGPGEQFF.

The sample holds a few counts of this clonotype. The chain recombines TRBV5-1 with TRBJ2-7, with 8 bases fitting TRBD2. Looked up from germline, CDR1 is SGHRS and CDR2 is YFSETQ. J was trimmed by 7 bases and V by 3 bases; bases with no gene match: 15. The CDR3 is 16 residues long. The CDR3 region has the DNA TGCGCCAGCAGCTCCTCCGGTAGCGGGACTAGGAGTGAGCAGTACTTC. Translated: CASSSSGSGTRSEQYF.

This clonotype was observed a few times. This chain connects TRBV29-1 to TRBJ2-7; 8 nucleotides align to TRBD1. After removal of 5 bases from V and 6 bases from J, the junction contained 15 bases not matched to a gene. The CDR3 contains 15 residues. The germline CDR1 and CDR2 sequences are SQVTM and ANQGSEA. The CDR3 spells CSVQGSDRGTSEQYF. The CDR3 DNA reads as TGCAGCGTTCAGGGGAGCGACAGGGGAACTTCCGAGCAGTACTTC.

This clonotype was found many times. This chain connects TRBV30 to TRBJ1-2, with 7 bases fitting TRBD1. This CDR3 has 14 residues. Germline V gives CDR1 GTSNPN, CDR2 SVGIG (reference sequence). Trimming cost V 0 bases and J 0 bases; bases outside gene matches: 1. The CDR3 here is CAWSVGQANYGYTF. DNA for the CDR3: TGTGCCTGGAGTGTCGGACAGGCTAACTATGGCTACACCTTC.

There are many counts of this clonotype. The chain uses TRBV20-1 and TRBJ1-1; 7 positions agree with TRBD1. Germline V gene data show CDR1 as DFQATT and CDR2 as SNEGSKA (reference sequence). V lost 4 bases, J lost 0 bases, and 5 bases stayed unmatched. This CDR3 has 14 amino acids. CDR3 in amino acids: CSATRQGLNTEAFF. The CDR3 DNA follows: TGCAGTGCTACACGACAGGGTCTGAACACTGAAGCTTTCTTT.

This sequence joins TRBV20-1 and TRBJ1-3; possibly TRBD1 for D (6 bases). The CDR3 is made up of 17 amino acids. Germline V gene lookup returns CDR1 DFQATT and CDR2 SNEGSKA (reference sequence). Trimming removed 2 bases at V and 0 bases at J, with 17 bases between. CDR3 DNA sequence: TGCAGTGCTAGATCACAGGGTTGGGGTTTCTCTGGAAACACCATATATTTT. It yields the protein CSARSQGWGFSGNTIYF.

As regards this clonotype: Being one base from a much bigger clone, this may be a read error. The chain has TRBV4-3 and TRBJ1-1; D possibly corresponds to TRBD1 (6 bases). The CDR3 extends over 16 amino acids. In germline, CDR1 is LGHNA, CDR2 YSLEER. V was cut by 1 base and J by 2 bases, with 14 bases left in between. CDR3 region: CASSQARNRANTEAFF. CDR3 bases: TGCGCCAGCAGCCAAGCGCGGAACAGGGCAAACACTGAAGCTTTCTTT.

This clonotype was seen ten or more times. The chain carries TRBV14 and TRBJ2-1; 15 bases are a match to TRBD2. Germline V gene sequence: CDR1 SGHDN, CDR2 FVKESK. The CDR3 runs to 20 residues. The J segment lost 1 base and the V segment lost 1 base, leaving 8 bases of the junction unmatched. CDR3 DNA sequence: TGTGCCAGCAGCCAAGCCCCGGGACTAGCGGGAGGAAAGTCCTACAATGAGCAGTTCTTC. Protein sequence: CASSQAPGLAGGKSYNEQFF.

J is TRBJ2-5 and V is TRBV11-2; D perhaps matches TRBD2 (6 bases). Germline values: CDR1 SGHAT, CDR2 FQNNGV. This CDR3 spans 11 amino acids. Between the trimmed V and J ends, which lost 10 bases and 1 base, there was a span of 7 bases. The chain's CDR3 is CAMRGQETQYF. The CDR3 DNA reads TGTGCCATGCGGGGCCAAGAGACCCAGTACTTC.

In this sample, this clonotype turned up many times. The rearrangement links TRBV3-1 to TRBJ2-2; D gene uncertain. Germline V gene lookup returns CDR1 LGHDT and CDR2 YNNKEL (reference sequence). The CDR3 is 16 amino acids. V was cut by 0 bases and J by 3 bases, with 11 bases left in between. Here the CDR3 reads CASSQEFGQDTGELFF. The CDR3, as DNA: TGTGCCAGCAGCCAAGAATTTGGGCAGGACACCGGGGAGCTGTTTTTT.